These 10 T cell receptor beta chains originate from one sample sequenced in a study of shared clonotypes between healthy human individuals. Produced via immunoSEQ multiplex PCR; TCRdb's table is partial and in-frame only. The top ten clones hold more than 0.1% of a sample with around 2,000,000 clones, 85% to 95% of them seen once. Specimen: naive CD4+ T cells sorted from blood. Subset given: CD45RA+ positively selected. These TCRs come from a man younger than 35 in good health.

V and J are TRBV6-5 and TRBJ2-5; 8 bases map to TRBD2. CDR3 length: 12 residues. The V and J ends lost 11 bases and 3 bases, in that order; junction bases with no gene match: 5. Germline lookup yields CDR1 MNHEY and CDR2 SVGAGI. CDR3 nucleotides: TGTGCCCAGCGGGGGACCGAAGAGACCCAGTACTTC. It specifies CAQRGTEETQYF.

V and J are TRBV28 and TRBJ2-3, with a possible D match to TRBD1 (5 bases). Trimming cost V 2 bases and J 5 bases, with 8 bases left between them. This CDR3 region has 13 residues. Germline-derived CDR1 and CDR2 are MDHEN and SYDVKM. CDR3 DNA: TGTGCCAGCAGTTTAGGGGCAAGAGATACGCAGTATTTT. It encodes CASSLGARDTQYF.

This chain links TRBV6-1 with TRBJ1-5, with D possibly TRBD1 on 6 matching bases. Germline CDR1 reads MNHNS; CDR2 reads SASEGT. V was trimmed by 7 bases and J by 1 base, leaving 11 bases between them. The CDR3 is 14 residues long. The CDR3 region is CASINRESNQPQHF. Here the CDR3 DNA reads TGTGCCAGCATCAACAGGGAAAGCAATCAGCCCCAGCATTTT.

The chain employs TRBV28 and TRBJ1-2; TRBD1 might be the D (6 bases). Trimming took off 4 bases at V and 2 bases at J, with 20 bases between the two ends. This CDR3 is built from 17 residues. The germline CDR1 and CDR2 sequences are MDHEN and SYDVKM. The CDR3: CASSSAGEGVGNYGYTF. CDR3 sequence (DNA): TGTGCCAGCAGTTCCGCAGGGGAAGGGGTGGGAAACTATGGCTACACCTTC.

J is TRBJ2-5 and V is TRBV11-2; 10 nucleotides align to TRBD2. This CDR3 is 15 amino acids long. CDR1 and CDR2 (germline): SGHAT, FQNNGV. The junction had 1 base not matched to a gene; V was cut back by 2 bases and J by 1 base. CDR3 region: CASSLLAGAQETQYF. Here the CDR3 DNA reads TGTGCCAGCAGCTTACTAGCGGGGGCCCAAGAGACCCAGTACTTC.

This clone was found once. The CDR3 protein is CASSPMTGNSPLHF. The CDR3 region has the DNA TGTGCCAGCTCACCTATGACAGGGAATTCACCCCTCCACTTT. This chain uses TRBV18 with TRBJ1-6, with 7 positions matching TRBD1. The CDR3 is made up of 14 amino acids. Trimming removed 3 bases from V and 7 bases from J; junction bases left unmatched: 3. Per germline, CDR1 KGHSH and CDR2 LQKENI. The entire variable domain, with the rest obtained from reference TRBV18 and TRBJ1-6, is as follows: NAGVMQNPRHLVRRRGQEARLRCSPMKGHSHVYWYRQLPEEGLKFMVYLQKENIIDESGMPKERFSAEFPKEGPSILRIQQVVRGDSAAYFCASSPMTGNSPLHFGNGTRLTVT.

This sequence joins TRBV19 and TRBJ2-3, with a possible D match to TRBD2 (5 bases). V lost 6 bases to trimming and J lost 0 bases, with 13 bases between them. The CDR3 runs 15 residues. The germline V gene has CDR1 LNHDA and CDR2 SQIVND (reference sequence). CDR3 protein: CASRFGGPSTDTQYF. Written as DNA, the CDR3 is TGTGCCAGTAGATTTGGAGGACCTAGCACAGATACGCAGTATTTT.

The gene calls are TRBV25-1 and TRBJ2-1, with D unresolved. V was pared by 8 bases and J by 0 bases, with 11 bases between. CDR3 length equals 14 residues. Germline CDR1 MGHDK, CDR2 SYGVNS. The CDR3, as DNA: TGTGCCAGCCACCGCGGCGACTCCTACAATGAGCAGTTCTTC. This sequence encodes CASHRGDSYNEQFF.

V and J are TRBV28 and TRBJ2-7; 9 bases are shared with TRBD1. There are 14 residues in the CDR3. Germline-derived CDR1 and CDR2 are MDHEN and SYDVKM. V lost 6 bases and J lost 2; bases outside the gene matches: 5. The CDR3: CASSGTGKTYEQYF. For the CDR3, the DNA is TGTGCCAGCAGCGGGACAGGGAAGACCTACGAGCAGTACTTC.

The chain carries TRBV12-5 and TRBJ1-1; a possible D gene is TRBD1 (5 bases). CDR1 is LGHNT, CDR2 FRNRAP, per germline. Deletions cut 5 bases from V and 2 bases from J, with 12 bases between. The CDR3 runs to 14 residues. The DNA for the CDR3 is TGTGCTAGTGGTAGCAGGGAACCCAACACTGAAGCTTTCTTT. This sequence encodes CASGSREPNTEAFF.